One and the same sample provided the 29 T cell receptor beta chains below, sequenced in a study of T cells after yellow fever vaccination. TCRdb fed the 5' RACE reads into MiXCR, producing one record per CDR3 protein. The repertoire consists of roughly 94,000 distinct CDR3 sequences, with roughly 9% occurring once and the leading ten covering 16%. The sequences come from CD8+ T cells not binding an NS4B(214-222) dextramer, sorted from PBMCs, collected about 2 weeks after the first yellow fever vaccination. All receptors come from a man younger than 35 who received the YFV17D yellow fever vaccine.

V is TRBV4-1 and J is TRBJ2-1, with D possibly matching TRBD2 (6 bases). Germline CDR1 MGHRA, CDR2 YSYEKL. Trimming pared 0 bases from V and 4 bases from J, leaving 10 bases between. This CDR3 is built from 15 residues. The CDR3 nucleotides are TGCGCCAGCAGCCAAGAGCAGGGACTTTACAATGAGCAGTTCTTC. It encodes CASSQEQGLYNEQFF.

V is TRBV6-1 and J is TRBJ2-7; 12 positions match TRBD1. Germline CDR1 and CDR2: MNHNS and SASEGT. The J segment lost 5 bases and the V segment lost 5 bases, leaving 7 bases of the junction unmatched. This CDR3 contains 15 residues. The CDR3 loop reads CASSLGTGGIDEQYF. The CDR3 DNA is TGTGCCAGCAGTCTTGGGACAGGGGGCATCGACGAGCAGTACTTC.

This clonotype appeared many times. V usage is TRBV27 and J usage is TRBJ2-3, with no clear D. Germline loops: CDR1 MNHEY, CDR2 SMNVEV (reference sequence). The CDR3 spans 15 residues. V lost 2 bases and J lost 3, with 12 bases in between. Here the CDR3 reads CASSLGAATTDTQYF. The DNA of the CDR3 is TGTGCCAGCAGTTTAGGCGCCGCGACGACAGATACGCAGTATTTT.

The table lists this clonotype with many counts. This chain connects TRBV6-5 to TRBJ2-5, with no clear D. With 0 bases removed from V and 5 bases from J, the gap between germline ends came to 13 bases. CDR1 is MNHEY, CDR2 SVGAGI, per germline. CDR3 length equals 15 residues. As DNA, the CDR3 is TGTGCCAGCAGTTACTCCCAGGAAGATAGGGAGACCCAGTACTTC. Protein: CASSYSQEDRETQYF.

The CDR3 DNA follows: TGTGCCAGCAGTTTTCGGGGCGGGGGGCCTAGCACAGATACGCAGTATTTT. Protein: CASSFRGGGPSTDTQYF. The chain combines TRBV12-3 or TRBV12-4 with TRBJ2-3; 8 nucleotides agree with TRBD2. CDR3 size: 17 residues. The J segment lost 0 bases and the V segment lost 3 bases, leaving 8 bases of the junction unmatched.

This clonotype was seen at least ten times. This chain joins TRBV5-1 and TRBJ2-3; D might be TRBD1 or TRBD2, each matching 7 bases. Looked up from germline, CDR1 is SGHRS and CDR2 is YFSETQ. Trimming cost V 4 bases and J 6 bases, with 24 bases left between them. CDR3 length: 17 amino acids. The chain's CDR3 is CASSPLVTGRGRDTQYF. For the CDR3, the DNA is TGCGCCAGCAGCCCCCTGGTAACGGGGAGGGGGCGTGATACGCAGTATTTT.

This clonotype was picked up a small number of times. V usage is TRBV7-3 and J usage is TRBJ2-2; 10 nucleotides agree with TRBD1. V was clipped by 5 bases and J by 6 bases; unmatched bases: 9. Germline V CDR1 and CDR2: SGHTA, FQGTGA. This CDR3 is 16 amino acids long. The CDR3 loop is CASSPHPGQGSGELFF. As DNA, the CDR3 is TGTGCCAGCAGCCCTCATCCGGGACAGGGGTCCGGGGAGCTGTTTTTT.

The gene calls are TRBV6-4 and TRBJ2-3; maybe TRBD2 (6 bases). Germline CDR1 reads MRHNA; CDR2 reads SNTAGT. The CDR3 has 15 amino acids. V was clipped by 2 bases and J by 5 bases, with 14 bases between them. CDR3 sequence (DNA): TGTGCCAGCAGTGACGGTGCGGGGTGGCAAGATACGCAGTATTTT. It translates to CASSDGAGWQDTQYF.

The CDR3 DNA follows: TGTGCCACCAGCAGAGTCGGGGATGAGCAGTTCTTC. This sequence encodes CATSRVGDEQFF. This chain links TRBV15 with TRBJ2-1, with D maybe TRBD2 (5 bases). CDR3 length equals 12 residues. Germline assignment: CDR1 LNHNV and CDR2 YYDKDF (reference sequence). The V and J ends lost 1 base and 8 bases respectively, with 6 bases between them. The variable domain in full, with the rest retrieved from reference TRBV15 and TRBJ2-1, is DAMVIQNPRYQVTQFGKPVTLSCSQTLNHNVMYWYQQKSSQAPKLLFHYYDKDFNNEADTPDNFQSRRPNTSFCFLDIRSPGLGDTAMYLCATSRVGDEQFFGPGTRLTVL.

V is TRBV11-1 and J is TRBJ2-7, with 12 bases aligning to TRBD2. CDR1 and CDR2 (germline): SGHAT, FQDESV (reference sequence). The CDR3 loop spans 15 amino acids. The J segment lost 5 bases and the V segment lost 5 bases, leaving 7 bases of the junction unmatched. CDR3 sequence (DNA): TGTGCCAGCAGCCTCTCTAGCGGGGGGGCGAACGAGCAGTACTTC. It specifies CASSLSSGGANEQYF.

V gene TRBV25-1 combines with J gene TRBJ1-1; perhaps TRBD1 as D (5 bases). This CDR3 has 14 residues. V was trimmed by 4 bases and J by 3 bases, leaving 12 bases between them. Germline CDR1 MGHDK, CDR2 SYGVNS. CDR3 protein: CASSVQGRDTEAFF. CDR3 in DNA: TGTGCCAGCAGTGTCCAGGGTCGAGACACTGAAGCTTTCTTT.

The rearrangement uses TRBV4-3 and TRBJ2-1, with TRBD1 matching over 8 bases. V shed 2 bases, J shed 7 bases, and the junction held 10 bases outside the gene matches. The length of the CDR3 is 16 residues. Germline V gene sequence: CDR1 LGHNA, CDR2 YSLEER. The CDR3 spells CASSQRRQGAGNEQFF. CDR3 bases: TGCGCCAGCAGCCAAAGAAGGCAGGGGGCGGGAAATGAGCAGTTCTTC.

The genes are TRBV6-5 and TRBJ2-7; D perhaps matches TRBD2 (6 bases). The germline V and J ends were trimmed by 2 bases and 6 bases, with 20 bases remaining between them. This CDR3 has 16 residues. Germline CDR1 and CDR2: MNHEY and SVGAGI. The DNA of the CDR3 is TGTGCCAGCAGTTACGGCAATATCTGGAGGGTTGGCGAGCAGTACTTC. Residues: CASSYGNIWRVGEQYF.

This clonotype was recorded many times. The chain joins TRBV4-1 to TRBJ2-3; 9 bases map to TRBD2. The germline V gene encodes CDR1 MGHRA and CDR2 YSYEKL. After removal of 6 bases from V and 3 bases from J, the junction contained 7 bases not matched to a gene. CDR3 length: 15 amino acids. This chain's CDR3 is CASRRSGGLTDTQYF. The CDR3 DNA reads TGCGCCAGCAGACGTAGCGGGGGACTAACAGATACGCAGTATTTT.

This clonotype was recorded a few times. The chain employs TRBV7-6 and TRBJ1-1, with D unclear. Trimming cost V 4 bases and J 11 bases, with 17 bases left between them. The CDR3 is 13 residues long. The V gene's germline CDR1 is SGHVS and CDR2 FNYEAQ. The CDR3, as DNA: TGTGCCAGCAGCTCTTATCCAGGTGATGGGGCTTTCTTT. Amino acids: CASSSYPGDGAFF.

V and J are TRBV14 and TRBJ2-1; 9 nucleotides align to TRBD2. The CDR3 extends over 14 amino acids. Per germline, CDR1 SGHDN and CDR2 FVKESK. Trimming took 3 bases from V and 5 from J; bases not matched to a gene: 2. The chain's CDR3 is CASSQRLADNEQFF. The CDR3 DNA is TGTGCCAGCAGCCAGCGACTAGCGGACAATGAGCAGTTCTTC.

This clonotype was observed a handful of times. The chain uses TRBV7-9 and TRBJ2-4; 8 nucleotides line up with TRBD1. Germline assignment: CDR1 SEHNR and CDR2 FQNEAQ (reference sequence). CDR3 length equals 13 residues. J was trimmed by 8 bases and V by 4 bases; bases with no gene match: 4. The CDR3 DNA follows: TGTGCCAGCAGCTCGACAGGGGAGGACATTCAGTACTTC. Translated, it gives CASSSTGEDIQYF.

This clonotype was counted only a few times. The chain uses TRBV13 and TRBJ2-1; 8 nucleotides agree with TRBD1. V was pared by 4 bases and J by 2 bases, with 4 bases of the junction left unmatched. Germline-derived CDR1 and CDR2 are PRHDT and FYEKMQ (reference sequence). This CDR3 is 15 amino acids long. DNA of the CDR3: TGTGCCAGCAGCTCAGGACAGGGAACCTACAATGAGCAGTTCTTC. This codes for CASSSGQGTYNEQFF.

There are a few counts of this clonotype. V usage is TRBV4-2 and J usage is TRBJ1-4, with 9 bases lining up with TRBD1. CDR3 length: 17 residues. V lost 3 bases and J lost 3; bases outside the gene matches: 8. Germline CDR1 and CDR2: LGHNA and YNFKEQ. This chain's CDR3 is CASSQGQGIKANEKLFF. CDR3 nucleotides: TGTGCCAGCAGCCAGGGACAGGGAATTAAAGCTAATGAAAAACTGTTTTTT.

The chain combines TRBV19 with TRBJ2-2; D could derive from TRBD1 or TRBD2 (6 bases each). V lost 10 bases, J lost 3 bases, and 15 bases lay in between. Per the germline V gene, CDR1 is LNHDA and CDR2 is SQIVND (reference sequence). This CDR3 contains 14 residues. CDR3: CATRGQRYTGELFF. CDR3 coding DNA: TGTGCCACCCGGGGGCAACGATACACCGGGGAGCTGTTTTTT.

The chain recombines TRBV5-1 with TRBJ2-3, with 9 nucleotides matching TRBD2. V gave up 3 bases and J gave up 4 bases; unmatched junction bases: 6. Germline V CDR1 and CDR2: SGHRS, YFSETQ. There are 15 residues in the CDR3. In DNA, the CDR3 is TGCGCCAGCAGCTCTAGCGGGGCTGGCCCAGATACGCAGTATTTT. This gives the protein CASSSSGAGPDTQYF.

This clonotype has only a few counts. The chain combines TRBV12-3 or TRBV12-4 with TRBJ1-6; a possible D gene is TRBD1 (5 bases). The CDR3 sequence is 17 residues long. V lost 6 bases and J lost 8, with 23 bases in between. The CDR3 spells CASSPLVQGGNYSPLHF. The CDR3 coding sequence is TGTGCCAGCAGCCCTTTGGTGCAGGGAGGCAATTATTCACCCCTCCACTTT.

The CDR3 sequence is CASLYADTQYF. The CDR3 DNA sequence: TGTGCCAGCTTATATGCAGATACGCAGTATTTT. The gene calls are TRBV25-1 and TRBJ2-3; no reliable D call. Per germline, CDR1 MGHDK and CDR2 SYGVNS. The V end lost 8 bases, the J end lost 4 bases, and 7 bases lay between the germline ends. The CDR3 loop spans 11 amino acids.

The V call is TRBV27, the J call TRBJ2-5; 11 positions match TRBD2. CDR3 length: 16 amino acids. V trimming: 5 bases; J trimming: 1 base; junction bases outside the gene matches: 6. CDR1 MNHEY and CDR2 SMNVEV come from the germline V gene (reference sequence). This chain's CDR3 is CASSMSSGGFQETQYF. DNA of the CDR3: TGTGCCAGCAGTATGTCTAGCGGGGGGTTCCAAGAGACCCAGTACTTC.

The genes are TRBV7-9 and TRBJ1-6; D remains unclear. With 11 bases removed from V and 2 bases from J, the gap between germline ends came to 7 bases. Germline loops: CDR1 SEHNR, CDR2 FQNEAQ (reference sequence). This CDR3 comprises 12 residues. CDR3 nucleotides: TGTGCCGGAGGAACCTATAATTCACCCCTCCACTTT. Encoded protein: CAGGTYNSPLHF.

Only a few counts were recorded for this clonotype. J is TRBJ2-3 and V is TRBV29-1; D may be TRBD2 (6 bases). CDR1 SQVTM and CDR2 ANQGSEA come from the germline V gene. The CDR3 sequence is 13 residues long. V lost 3 bases and J 0 bases, leaving 7 bases between the germline ends. CDR3 region: CSVDGGSTDTQYF. CDR3 bases: TGCAGCGTTGATGGGGGGAGCACAGATACGCAGTATTTT.

This clonotype has at least ten counts. The rearrangement links TRBV7-2 to TRBJ2-7; tentatively, D is TRBD1 or TRBD2 (5 bases each). Germline CDR1 is SGHTA and CDR2 is FQGNSA. The CDR3 covers 15 residues. V lost 1 base and J lost 2, with 12 bases in between. The CDR3 DNA follows: TGTGCCAGCAGCTTAGTGGGCAGGGAGACCTACGAGCAGTACTTC. Amino acids: CASSLVGRETYEQYF. Filled out from reference TRBV7-2 and TRBJ2-7, the complete variable domain reads GAGVSQSPSNKVTEKGKDVELRCDPISGHTALYWYRQSLGQGLEFLIYFQGNSAPDKSGLPSDRFSAERTGGSVSTLTIQRTQQEDSAVYLCASSLVGRETYEQYFGPGTRLTVT.

The rearrangement links TRBV27 to TRBJ2-1; 13 nucleotides agree with TRBD2. The CDR3 is 18 residues long. CDR1 and CDR2 (germline): MNHEY, SMNVEV (reference sequence). The junction had 10 bases not matched to a gene; V was cut back by 0 bases and J by 8 bases. The CDR3 here is CASSLSTSGGPGLHEQFF. DNA of the CDR3: TGTGCCAGCAGTTTATCGACTAGCGGGGGGCCTGGGTTACATGAGCAGTTCTTC.

This clonotype has ten or more counts. The chain couples TRBV6-2 or TRBV6-3 to TRBJ2-7; possible D gene TRBD1, 5 bases. There are 12 residues in the CDR3. Germline CDR1 MNHEY, CDR2 SVGEGT. Between the trimmed V and J ends, which lost 5 bases and 3 bases, there was a span of 8 bases. CDR3 amino acids: CASSQGDYEQYF. The CDR3 DNA sequence: TGTGCCAGCAGTCAGGGTGACTACGAGCAGTACTTC.